The rows below give T cell receptor beta chains drawn from one sample of a study of shared clonotypes between healthy human individuals. TCRdb's table, derived via immunoSEQ multiplex PCR, lists solely in-frame clones and lacks some. Of about 470,000 clones listed, roughly 77% are singletons. Sequencing was done on a sample of PBMCs. The receptor set was obtained from a middle-aged woman in good health. Some clones in this sample may be carry-over from other donors' samples. Each CDR3 is given with its conserved first and last residue. D genes are given only for firm matches. Clone size is given for some rows only: seen once, a few or many times, or a class if the clone is expanded.

CDR3: CASSLRHGYEQYF
DNA: TGTGCCAGCAGCTTAAGACATGGGTACGAGCAGTACTTC
D: -
J: TRBJ2-7
V: TRBV5-6
size: once

CDR3: CASRRPGLAAYNEQFF
DNA: TGTGCCAGCAGACGTCCGGGACTAGCGGCCTACAATGAGCAGTTCTTC
D: TRBD2
J: TRBJ2-1
V: TRBV11-2
size: -

CDR3: CASSVRTDTQYF
DNA: TGTGCCAGCAGCGTTAGGACAGATACGCAGTATTTT
D: -
J: TRBJ2-3
V: TRBV4-2
size: -

CDR3: CASGRGTGGREQYF
DNA: TGTGCTAGTGGCCGAGGGACAGGGGGCAGAGAGCAGTACTTC
D: TRBD1
J: TRBJ2-7
V: TRBV12-5
size: -

CDR3: CASSLSVRNYGYTF
DNA: TGTGCCAGCAGCTTGTCCGTCAGAAACTATGGCTACACCTTC
D: -
J: TRBJ1-2
V: TRBV7-9
size: -

CDR3: CAFDRGESPLHF
DNA: TGTGCCTTCGACAGGGGAGAGTCACCCCTCCACTTT
D: TRBD1
J: TRBJ1-6
V: TRBV30
size: -

CDR3: CASNPMSNYGYTF
DNA: TGTGCCAGCAACCCCATGAGTAACTATGGCTACACCTTC
D: -
J: TRBJ1-2
V: TRBV7-8
size: once

CDR3: CASSESTHANQPQHF
DNA: TGCGCCAGCAGTGAGTCGACTCACGCTAATCAGCCCCAGCATTTT
D: -
J: TRBJ1-5
V: TRBV10-2
size: -

CDR3: CSVVVTGGFPEPGQYF
DNA: TGCAGCGTTGTTGTGACAGGGGGCTTTCCCGAACCGGGGCAGTACTTC
D: TRBD1
J: TRBJ2-7
V: TRBV29-1
size: -

CDR3: CAWSPMSIGAFF
DNA: TGTGCCTGGAGCCCTATGTCCATCGGGGCTTTCTTT
D: -
J: TRBJ1-1
V: TRBV30
size: -

CDR3: CASSLAGTSGTALYEQYF
DNA: TGCGCCAGCAGCTTGGCCGGGACTAGCGGGACGGCTCTCTACGAGCAGTACTTC
D: TRBD2
J: TRBJ2-7
V: TRBV5-1
size: once

CDR3: CAISEQDGNSPLHF
DNA: TGTGCCATCAGTGAACAGGATGGGAATTCACCCCTCCACTTT
D: -
J: TRBJ1-6
V: TRBV10-3
size: -

CDR3: CASKVPSGGYTF
DNA: TGTGCCAGCAAGGTCCCGTCAGGAGGCTACACCTTC
D: -
J: TRBJ1-2
V: TRBV28
size: -

CDR3: CASSTATGRETQYF
DNA: TGTGCCAGCAGCACGGCTACAGGGAGGGAGACCCAGTACTTC
D: -
J: TRBJ2-5
V: TRBV7-8
size: -

CDR3: CASSWTGGETEAFF
DNA: TGTGCCAGCAGCTGGACAGGGGGCGAGACTGAAGCTTTCTTT
D: TRBD1
J: TRBJ1-1
V: TRBV7-2
size: -

CDR3: CASSFEEQRTQYF
DNA: TGTGCCAGCAGCTTTGAGGAGCAGAGGACCCAGTACTTC
D: -
J: TRBJ2-5
V: TRBV5-5
size: -

CDR3: CASALRAGAGIDTQYF
DNA: TGTGCCAGCGCCTTGAGGGCGGGAGCGGGAATAGATACGCAGTATTTT
D: TRBD2
J: TRBJ2-3
V: TRBV28
size: -

CDR3: CASRILAGYEQYF
DNA: TGTGCCAGCAGAATACTAGCGGGTTACGAGCAGTACTTC
D: TRBD2
J: TRBJ2-7
V: TRBV7-9
size: -

CDR3: CATSRDLQAAGYTF
DNA: TGTGCCACCAGCAGAGACCTACAGGCGGCGGGCTACACCTTC
D: -
J: TRBJ1-2
V: TRBV15
size: -

CDR3: CATGLAGDHEQYF
DNA: TGTGCCACGGGACTAGCGGGAGACCACGAGCAGTACTTC
D: TRBD2
J: TRBJ2-7
V: TRBV10-3
size: -

CDR3: CASSYSRRETQYF
DNA: TGTGCCAGCAGTTACTCTAGGAGGGAGACCCAGTACTTC
D: -
J: TRBJ2-5
V: TRBV6-5
size: -

CDR3: CASSQVLATEQFF
DNA: TGTGCCAGCAGCCAAGTCTTGGCTACCGAGCAGTTCTTC
D: -
J: TRBJ2-1
V: TRBV14
size: -

CDR3: CASSPTQGYGYTF
DNA: TGTGCCAGCAGCCCGACTCAGGGTTATGGCTACACCTTC
D: -
J: TRBJ1-2
V: TRBV28
size: -

CDR3: CASSIETAAYNEQFF
DNA: TGTGCCAGTAGTATAGAGACCGCCGCCTACAATGAGCAGTTCTTC
D: -
J: TRBJ2-1
V: TRBV19
size: -

CDR3: CASSLGQGREAFF
DNA: TGTGCCAGCAGCTTAGGACAGGGCCGTGAAGCTTTCTTT
D: TRBD1
J: TRBJ1-1
V: TRBV7-6
size: many

CDR3: CASSLFTGYNQPQHF
DNA: TGTGCCAGCAGTTTGTTCACAGGTTACAATCAGCCCCAGCATTTT
D: -
J: TRBJ1-5
V: TRBV28
size: -

CDR3: CATSRAGTGRVNEQFF
DNA: TGTGCCACCAGCAGAGCCGGGACAGGGCGGGTCAATGAGCAGTTCTTC
D: TRBD1
J: TRBJ2-1
V: TRBV15
size: -

CDR3: CASSLPSGNTIYF
DNA: TGCGCCAGCAGCTTACCGTCTGGAAACACCATATATTTT
D: -
J: TRBJ1-3
V: TRBV5-1
size: -

CDR3: CASSPRFGPYQETQYF
DNA: TGTGCCAGCAGTCCCCGCTTCGGGCCGTACCAAGAGACCCAGTACTTC
D: -
J: TRBJ2-5
V: TRBV28
size: -

CDR3: CASSWDRGDEQFF
DNA: TGTGCCAGCAGCTGGGACAGGGGTGATGAGCAGTTCTTC
D: TRBD1
J: TRBJ2-1
V: TRBV28
size: -

CDR3: CASSDTGFSEQFF
DNA: TGCGCCAGCAGCGACACAGGGTTCAGTGAGCAGTTCTTC
D: -
J: TRBJ2-1
V: TRBV4-3
size: -